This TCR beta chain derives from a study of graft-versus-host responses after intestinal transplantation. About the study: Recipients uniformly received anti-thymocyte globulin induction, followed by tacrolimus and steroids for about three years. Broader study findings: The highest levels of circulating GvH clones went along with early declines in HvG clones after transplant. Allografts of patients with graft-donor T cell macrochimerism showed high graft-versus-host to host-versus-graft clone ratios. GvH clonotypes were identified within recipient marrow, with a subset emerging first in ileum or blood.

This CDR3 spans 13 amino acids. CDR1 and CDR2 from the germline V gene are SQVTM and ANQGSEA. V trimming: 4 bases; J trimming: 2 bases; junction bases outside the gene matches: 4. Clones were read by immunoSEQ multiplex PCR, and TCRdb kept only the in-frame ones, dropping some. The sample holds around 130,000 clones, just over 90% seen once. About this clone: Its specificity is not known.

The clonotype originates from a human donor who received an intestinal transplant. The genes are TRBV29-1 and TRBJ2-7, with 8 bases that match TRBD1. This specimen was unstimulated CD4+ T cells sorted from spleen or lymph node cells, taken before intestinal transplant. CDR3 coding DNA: TGCAGCGTTGCGAGGACAGGGACCTACGAGCAGTACTTC. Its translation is CSVARTGTYEQYF.